This T cell receptor beta chain was observed in a study of blood T cell repertoires in COVID-19. Whole-study context: PBMCs, B-cell-depleted T cells, or T cells provided the cDNA or gDNA that made up the material.

Measured with immunoSEQ multiplex PCR; TCRdb has only the in-frame clones, and not every one. The sample shows 180,000 or so clones, over 80% of them seen only once. Participants' own reports of clinical history determined their cohort assignment. CDR1 and CDR2 (germline): MGHDK, SYGVNS. This CDR3 comprises 11 residues. Between the trimmed V and J ends, which lost 2 bases and 6 bases, there was a span of 5 bases. The origin of this receptor is a woman in her sixties or seventies who had recovered from COVID-19. Sequencing used PBMCs or T cells enriched from blood (not recorded which). This chain links TRBV25-1 with TRBJ2-7; no reliable D call. The CDR3, as DNA: TGTGCCAGCAGTGAAGCCGGCGAGCAGTACTTC. Its protein is CASSEAGEQYF.